The subject of this entry is one TCR beta chain. This clone was counted once. Its antigen is still unknown. One base away there is no much larger clone; base qualities are not given. This sample stems from a study of cytomegalovirus exposure and HLA in healthy donors (dated by TCRdb to 2016 to 2017). With respect to the entire study: An earlier analysis of several hundred of the donors reported around 280 Gb of sequence data and around 120 million unique TCR beta sequences obtained from roughly 170 million T cells. Rather than drawing on any new phenotypic data, the later analysis identified candidate immune exposures from TCR beta sequences and the way those sequences occurred across donors. The study was designed to test whether signatures of past pathogen exposure could be identified by cataloging public T cell receptors. The genetic ancestry cluster associated with self-reported Caucasian donors included about 84% of the 350 to 500 genotyped donors. In addition to the first cohort of approximately 650 subjects, a separate validation cohort of approximately 120 different subjects was used. An earlier analysis of about 600 of the donors used high-throughput TCR beta sequencing to judge whether each TCR beta V gene segment behaved as functional or pseudogenic. Among 300 to 500 genotyped donors of the cohort, an average of approximately 240,000 unique TCR beta nucleotide sequences was sequenced per donor, of which about 18% were non-productive. The T cell repertoires of several hundred subjects were profiled by immunosequencing and related to cytomegalovirus serostatus. In a later genetic analysis, genome-wide SNP genotypes for about three fifths of the roughly 670 donors were used, and that subset was treated as a discovery cohort. A later analysis re-examined previously published TCR beta repertoires from about 700 donors and added high-resolution HLA genotyping to investigate patterns of TCR occurrence. Donor age, sex, ethnicity and CMV serostatus were collected together with the repertoire data. About five DR-DQ haplotypes were treated as single units for association and clustering because of strong linkage in the cohort. About 320 gigabases of sequencing data and 70 million to 100 million unique TCR sequences were included in an early release covering around 600 HLA-typed donors. Typing coverage varied by locus: roughly 629-630 donors for A, B, C, DRB1 and DQB1; approximately 520 for DQA1; nearly 610 for DPA1; 450 to 480 for DPB1. Every repertoire in the discovery cohort had been generated on one and the same sequencing platform. To predict cytomegalovirus infection status, the study combined high-throughput TCR immunosequencing, statistical association of individual TCRs with disease status, and machine learning. Both class I and class II loci were covered by HLA typing, at four-digit resolution. What the work shows at the level of the full study, not this receptor alone: Compared with the approximately 600-donor mean, donors in an Asian-associated ancestry cluster had fewer N-insertions in productive TCRs, according to a later genetic analysis. In the study, 150 to 200 TCR beta chains were listed as associated with cytomegalovirus. A further reported finding was that TCR beta sequences accurately predicted the HLA-A and HLA-B alleles for most subjects in the first cohort. Because HLA typing was unavailable for some donors at each locus, only the typed subset was used in association tests. According to a later analysis, parvovirus B19, influenza, CMV and Epstein-Barr virus appeared linked to several top co-occurrence clusters. The presence/absence analyses assumed that sequencing depth was roughly uniform across donors, and that assumption may not be true. A cluster of highly shared sequence variants was judged likely to be a technical artifact of the sequencing pipeline. In a later genetic analysis, a missense DCLRE1C variant was associated with V-gene and J-gene trimming of TCR beta chains, and the association was replicated in an independent cohort. A few of the identified cytomegalovirus-associated TCR beta chains were confirmed in vitro to be specific for cytomegalovirus antigens. In a later analysis, HLA-associated TCR beta chains were found to be more clonally expanded and to have lower generation probabilities than equally common non-associated chains. In a later analysis, TCR association rates were found to vary across HLA loci, with the most associated TCRs seen for DRB1 alleles and the fewest for HLA-C alleles. In an earlier analysis of more than 450 of the donors, most TCR beta V segments were observed in productive rearrangements about 87% or about 30% of the time, broadly matching IMGT annotations. According to the authors, the approach could potentially be generalized to other disease states and immunological phenotypes. Across donors, most TCR sequences were observed very rarely, whereas some public TCRs were present in many individuals. The classifier was reported to diagnose cytomegalovirus status with high specificity and sensitivity in both the original cohort and the validation cohort. In a later analysis, most CMV-associated TCR beta chains were found to appear HLA-restricted, with HLA associations seemingly driven largely by CMV exposure. CMV serostatus was the only immune exposure information available for the cohort. Strong co-occurrence of HLA alleles, especially DR and DQ, made assigning TCR associations to individual alleles difficult. Linkage disequilibrium might explain the correlated functional status among segregating V segments, but an unknown experimental factor could not be excluded. Specific HLA alleles were associated with 15,000 to 20,000 TCR beta sequences at a false discovery rate of 0.05 in a later analysis. In this cohort, only TCR beta chains were sequenced, and detectable features were limited by the absence of alpha or paired-chain data. Because counts were too low, under 20 rarely observed V segments, including chromosome 9 orphons, were left out of the earlier analysis of 500 to 650 of the donors.

The cohort was made up of approximately 670 healthy bone marrow donors. At the time of sampling, all cohort members were nominally healthy, though unrecorded immune exposures were likely present. The donor was CMV seronegative and belonged to the group of over 300 seronegative cohort members. Every donor gave a peripheral blood sample, and the peripheral blood mononuclear cells from that sample were used for TCR beta sequencing. Genomic DNA was extracted from the blood cell samples with the Qiagen DNeasy Blood Extraction Kit. The library was generated by the immunoSEQ multiplex PCR assay. For the multiplex PCR, a mixture combining 60 forward primers for TCR Vbeta segments and 13 reverse primers for TCR Jbeta segments was used. The CDR3 region of rearranged TCR beta genes was amplified from genomic DNA by a multiplex PCR assay. On the Illumina HiSeq System, the amplified TCR beta libraries were sequenced as 87-base-pair reads. The paper's processing steps were these. Across the 500 to 850 repertoires, a later analysis counted roughly 77 million unique TCR beta chains, 9 million to 14 million of which were shared by at least two donors. Raw reads were error-corrected and collapsed into unique sequences by a nearest-neighbor algorithm in which closely related sequences were merged to remove PCR and sequencing errors. Alignment of CDR3 sequences to IMGT reference sequences was used to assign V, D and J gene segments. Each retained sequence needed at least a six-nucleotide match to both a V gene segment and a J gene segment. A rearrangement counted as productive if the CDR3 had no stop codons and remained in frame with V and J, and every other rearrangement counted as non-productive. Following IMGT convention, CDR3 was defined as the stretch from the second conserved V-encoded cysteine up to the conserved J-encoded phenylalanine. The earlier analysis of about 500 of the donors excluded sequences that lacked an unambiguous match to a single V gene segment. In an earlier analysis of a few hundred of the donors, V segments were called functional above 56.7% productive rearrangements and were called segregating when the between-donor standard deviation exceeded 5%. A statistical classification framework was built for diagnosing cytomegalovirus status from the catalog of TCR beta chain sequences. In a later analysis, TCR nucleotide sequences were compared against IMGT/GENE-DB human TR gene sequences so that V and J genes could be assigned. The TCRdist pipeline was used in a later analysis to assign CDR3 sequences and most-parsimonious VDJ recombination scenarios. In a later analysis, every TCR beta chain was defined by the combination of its CDR3 amino acid sequence and its V-gene family, and reads without a unique V-gene family were dropped. A later analysis removed 450 to 600 highly shared, low-generation-probability nucleotide sequences to deal with suspected cross-contamination and a sequencing artifact. In a later analysis, a clonal expansion index for each public chain was calculated from normalized within-repertoire ranks of inferred template counts. A later analysis computed generation probabilities with a VDJ recombination model fitted to out-of-frame rearrangements, and checked the results against IGoR. In a later analysis, hypergeometric tests were used to score TCR-TCR, TCR-HLA and TCR-CMV co-occurrence, with a repertoire-size bias correction applied to TCR pairs. A later analysis estimated false discovery rates by permuting HLA or CMV assignments 20 times. In a later analysis, co-occurring TCRs were grouped using DBSCAN, with TCRdist sequence similarity added in when clustering inside HLA-allele-positive subsets. Repertoires with fewer than 30,000 or more than 120,000 public chains, plus five repertoires with anomalous nucleotide sharing, were excluded from co-occurrence clustering. TCRdb holds this immuneACCESS table with in-frame rearrangements only. Some clones are missing; in checked studies, unresolved V genes explain under half, and the rest has no known cause. V and J calls and clone size are as listed in that table; D and trimming were resolved from the DNA. Counted in this sample were about 190,000 clones; 82% of them appeared once. Approximately 0.8% of the sample belongs to the ten largest clones.

Sequencing was done on a sample of PBMCs. The sequence came from a woman aged 18-29 years in good health and CMV-seronegative.

The nucleotide sequence is TGTGCCAGCAGCTTAGGACTTGGGGGGACTAGCGGGAAGAACGAGCAGTACTTC. The resulting protein is CASSLGLGGTSGKNEQYF. The chain links TRBV7-2 with TRBJ2-5, with 13 middle bases fitting TRBD2. The assigned J gene may be wrong: the sequence end matches TRBJ2-7 better. The CDR3 sequence holds 18 residues, the cysteine and phenylalanine included. CDR3 DNA is the only sequence kept; it has 54 bases, read in frame from the first base. Based on the germline V gene, the CDR1 and CDR2 sequences are SGHTA and FQGNSA.